The 25 T cell receptor beta chains presented below share a single source sample, sequenced in a study of chemoradiotherapy in HPV16-positive cancers. The protocol was immunoSEQ multiplex PCR, while the TCRdb copy is restricted to in-frame clones and leaves out a portion. The sample carries several thousand clones, 80% to 90% recorded once. Specimen: tumor tissue, collected from a patient who underwent chemoradiotherapy. These receptors all come from a human donor with HPV-associated anogenital cancer.

The V gene is TRBV10-3, the J gene TRBJ1-2; perhaps TRBD1 as D (6 bases). The germline gives CDR1 ENHRY, CDR2 SYGVKD. The CDR3 length is 14 residues. Trimming left V 10 bases short and J 0 bases short, with 15 bases between. The CDR3 nucleotides are TGTGCCACAGGGGCAGCCACAGCTAACTATGGCTACACCTTC. Encoded protein: CATGAATANYGYTF.

The chain uses TRBV10-2 and TRBJ2-2; unclear D gene. The CDR3 extends over 12 amino acids. Deletions cut 0 bases from V and 7 bases from J, with 3 bases between. Germline CDR1 WSHSY, CDR2 SAAADI. For the CDR3, the DNA is TGCGCCAGCAGTGAGTCACACGGGGAGCTGTTTTTT. Encoded protein: CASSESHGELFF.

The table lists this clone with a count of one. This chain uses TRBV6-6 with TRBJ2-1; TRBD1 matches 7 bases. Germline V CDR1 and CDR2: MNHNY, SVGAGI (reference sequence). V shed 0 bases, J shed 10 bases, and the junction held 6 bases outside the gene matches. The CDR3 has 14 residues. The chain's CDR3 is CASSYSDRAFEQFF. DNA of the CDR3: TGTGCCAGCAGTTACTCCGACAGGGCCTTCGAGCAGTTCTTC.

The chain links TRBV11-2 to TRBJ2-5; D gene ambiguous. V dropped 2 bases and J dropped 4 bases, with 2 bases sitting between them. CDR3 length: 11 residues. In germline, CDR1 is SGHAT, CDR2 FQNNGV. In nucleotides, the CDR3 is TGTGCCAGCAGCTTAAGAGAGACCCAGTACTTC. This codes for CASSLRETQYF.

V usage is TRBV11-2 and J usage is TRBJ1-1, with 9 bases that match TRBD1. CDR1 SGHAT and CDR2 FQNNGV come from the germline V gene. Losses at the gene ends were 5 bases for V and 7 bases for J; bases not matched to a gene: 8. The CDR3 has 14 amino acids. Here the CDR3 DNA reads TGTGCCAGCAGCCATAACAGGGGGCGAGGTGAAGCTTTCTTT. It is translated as CASSHNRGRGEAFF.

About this clone: It may be a read error: a sequence one base away is much more abundant. In the same sample, other DNA sequences code for this CDR3. This sequence joins TRBV6-1 and TRBJ2-7; 8 nucleotides align to TRBD1. Looked up from germline, CDR1 is MNHNS and CDR2 is SASEGT. V shed 3 bases, J shed 3 bases, and the junction held 19 bases outside the gene matches. This CDR3 region has 19 residues. The CDR3 spells CASSELRGTGETTYYEQYF. The CDR3 nucleotides read TGTGCCAGCAGTGAGCTTAGAGGGACAGGAGAAACAACATACTACGAGCAGTACTTC.

This clone is a singleton in its sample. V is TRBV6-6 and J is TRBJ1-6; tentatively, D is TRBD1 (6 bases). V was pared by 7 bases and J by 14 bases, with 15 bases between. Germline loops: CDR1 MNHNY, CDR2 SVGAGI (reference sequence). The CDR3 runs 12 residues. CDR3 nucleotide sequence: TGTGCCAGCACCCACGGGGGCCAAGCCCTCCACTTT. Protein sequence: CASTHGGQALHF.

This chain joins TRBV30 and TRBJ1-2; 9 nucleotides line up with TRBD1. The germline V gene encodes CDR1 GTSNPN and CDR2 SVGIG (reference sequence). The CDR3 extends over 13 amino acids. Unmatched junction bases numbered 7, after V lost 3 bases and J lost 8 bases. The CDR3 spells CAWSSDRGEGYTF. The CDR3 coding sequence is TGTGCCTGGAGCTCCGACAGGGGGGAGGGCTACACCTTC. The full variable domain, completed using reference TRBV30 and TRBJ1-2, is SQTIHQWPATLVQPVGSPLSLECTVEGTSNPNLYWYRQAAGRGLQLLFYSVGIGQISSEVPQNLSASRPQDRQFILSSKKLLLSDSGFYLCAWSSDRGEGYTFGSGTRLTVV.

The chain couples TRBV2 to TRBJ2-7; TRBD2 agrees at 7 bases. The CDR3 is 12 amino acids. CDR1 is SNHLY and CDR2 is FYNNEI in the germline V gene. V gave up 8 bases and J gave up 7 bases; unmatched junction bases: 8. The CDR3 here is CASRRLAGEQYF. The DNA of the CDR3 is TGTGCCAGCCGGAGACTAGCTGGGGAGCAGTACTTC.

The V and J genes are TRBV6-1 and TRBJ1-2, with TRBD1 as a possible D gene (5 bases). V lost 1 base and J 2 bases, leaving 5 bases between the germline ends. This CDR3 has 13 amino acids. CDR1 is MNHNS, CDR2 SASEGT, per germline. The CDR3, as DNA: TGTGCCAGCAGTGAAGGGACAAACTATGGCTACACCTTC. This encodes CASSEGTNYGYTF.

The V call is TRBV6-4, the J call TRBJ2-3, with D perhaps matching TRBD2 (6 bases). The CDR3 runs 13 residues. The germline V gene has CDR1 MRHNA and CDR2 SNTAGT. Trimming pared 3 bases from V and 4 bases from J, leaving 8 bases between. The CDR3, as DNA: TGTGCCAGCAGTGAAGCGGGCCCAGATACGCAGTATTTT. Translation gives CASSEAGPDTQYF.

The chain has TRBV6-5 and TRBJ1-2; a possible D gene is TRBD1 (5 bases). The V end lost 6 bases, the J end lost 3 bases, and 11 bases lay between the germline ends. CDR3 length: 13 amino acids. Germline CDR1 and CDR2: MNHEY and SVGAGI. DNA for the CDR3: TGTGCCAGCAGCCCCGGGACGGACTATGGCTACACCTTC. This encodes CASSPGTDYGYTF.

The V call is TRBV7-6, the J call TRBJ2-7; D gene uncertain. The V and J ends lost 5 bases and 3 bases respectively, with 8 bases between them. The CDR3 has 12 amino acids. Germline lookup yields CDR1 SGHVS and CDR2 FNYEAQ. Written as DNA, the CDR3 is TGTGCCAGCAGCGACGACATCTACGAGCAGTACTTC. Its protein is CASSDDIYEQYF.

The rearrangement links TRBV9 to TRBJ2-1; D may correspond to TRBD1 or TRBD2 (5 bases each). Germline CDR1 and CDR2: SGDLS and YYNGEE. The CDR3 is 17 residues long. Trimming took off 3 bases at V and 3 bases at J, with 19 bases between the two ends. The CDR3 DNA reads as TGTGCCAGCAGCGCAGCCGCCCCGGGACGTCTCTACAATGAGCAGTTCTTC. Translation gives CASSAAAPGRLYNEQFF.

V and J are TRBV7-9 and TRBJ2-7; 7 bases map to TRBD1. In germline, CDR1 is SEHNR, CDR2 FQNEAQ (reference sequence). The CDR3 runs to 15 residues. The trim removed 2 bases at V and 2 bases at J, leaving 6 bases unmatched. CDR3 region: CASSLRDSDTYEQYF. CDR3 nucleotides: TGTGCCAGCAGCTTAAGGGACAGCGACACCTACGAGCAGTACTTC.

The V gene is TRBV9, the J gene TRBJ1-6, with TRBD1 matching over 9 bases. Germline V CDR1 and CDR2: SGDLS, YYNGEE. The length of the CDR3 is 15 residues. V shed 4 bases and J 9 bases; nucleotides not matched to a gene: 8. The CDR3 DNA follows: TGTGCCAGCAGCCCCAGGGACAGGGCTATTTCACCCCTCCACTTT. Translated: CASSPRDRAISPLHF.

V usage is TRBV10-1 and J usage is TRBJ2-1; D remains unclear. Germline assignment: CDR1 WNHNN and CDR2 SYGVQD (reference sequence). This CDR3 region has 12 residues. With 4 bases removed from V and 3 bases from J, the gap between germline ends came to 4 bases. The CDR3 DNA follows: TGCGCCAGCAGTGGCAGCTACAATGAGCAGTTCTTC. Translation gives CASSGSYNEQFF.

The rearrangement links TRBV28 to TRBJ2-3; a weak D match, TRBD2 (5 bases). This CDR3 has 13 residues. Trimming removed 5 bases at V and 6 bases at J, with 12 bases between. The germline gives CDR1 MDHEN, CDR2 SYDVKM. As DNA, the CDR3 is TGTGCCAGCAGTCCCCCGGACTGGGATACGCAGTATTTT. This encodes CASSPPDWDTQYF.

A word on this clone: The sample contains more than one DNA sequence encoding this CDR3. The V gene is TRBV6-5, the J gene TRBJ1-2; D might be TRBD1 (5 bases). Trimming stripped 5 bases from V and 5 bases from J, with 12 bases between. The germline CDR1 and CDR2 sequences are MNHEY and SVGAGI. The CDR3 is made up of 13 amino acids. The CDR3 bases are TGTGCCAGCAGTGCAGGGTCGCAGTATGGCTACACCTTC. Its protein product is CASSAGSQYGYTF.

The rearrangement links TRBV13 to TRBJ1-3; a possible D gene is TRBD1 (5 bases). V was trimmed by 2 bases and J by 0 bases, leaving 11 bases between them. The CDR3 loop spans 16 amino acids. Germline CDR1 is PRHDT and CDR2 is FYEKMQ (reference sequence). DNA of the CDR3: TGTGCCAGCAGCTTAAAGGGGTCCTACTCTGGAAACACCATATATTTT. This gives the protein CASSLKGSYSGNTIYF.

The chain carries TRBV18 and TRBJ2-7; D is unclear. Trimming left V 6 bases short and J 0 bases short, with 15 bases between. This CDR3 comprises 15 residues. The V gene's germline CDR1 is KGHSH and CDR2 LQKENI. CDR3 in DNA: TGTGCCAGCTCGAACGAAAGGGCCGTCTCCTACGAGCAGTACTTC. Its translation: CASSNERAVSYEQYF.

V gene TRBV23-1 combines with J gene TRBJ2-3, with D possibly called TRBD1 or TRBD2 (6 bases each). TRBV23-1 is assigned to the ORF class and has an uncertain function. The CDR3 sequence is 17 residues long. V was shortened by 7 bases and J by 4 bases, with 24 bases between the two germline ends. CDR3 sequence: CASTPRGPGGSADTQYF. In nucleotides, the CDR3 is TGCGCCAGCACCCCACGGGGGCCGGGCGGGTCGGCAGATACGCAGTATTTT.

V is TRBV5-1 and J is TRBJ2-5; a weak D match, TRBD2 (5 bases). In germline, CDR1 is SGHRS, CDR2 YFSETQ. The CDR3 length is 16 residues. V lost 0 bases, J lost 4 bases, and 16 bases lay in between. This CDR3 is CASSLGTTGSRETQYF. As DNA, the CDR3 is TGCGCCAGCAGCTTGGGGACCACGGGGTCTAGAGAGACCCAGTACTTC. The full variable domain, rest sourced from reference TRBV5-1 and TRBJ2-5, is KAGVTQTPRYLIKTRGQQVTLSCSPISGHRSVSWYQQTPGQGLQFLFEYFSETQRNKGNFPGRFSGRQFSNSRSEMNVSTLELGDSALYLCASSLGTTGSRETQYFGPGTRLLVL.

This chain joins TRBV11-3 and TRBJ2-5; TRBD2 agrees at 9 bases. Germline CDR1 SGHNT, CDR2 YENEEA. With V trimmed by 3 bases and J by 4 bases, 18 bases remained unmatched. This CDR3 is 19 amino acids long. CDR3 DNA: TGTGCCAGCAGCTTTGAGACTAGCGGTCACGGCGGGGACCCAGAGACCCAGTACTTC. The encoded protein is CASSFETSGHGGDPETQYF.

The chain joins TRBV4-1 to TRBJ1-5; D is undetermined. Germline CDR1 MGHRA, CDR2 YSYEKL. The CDR3 runs 17 residues. Trimming shortened V by 2 bases and J by 5 bases, and 19 bases separated the two germline ends. This chain's CDR3 is CASSQNPGPIKYQPQHF. DNA for the CDR3: TGCGCCAGCAGCCAAAATCCGGGCCCTATCAAATATCAGCCCCAGCATTTT.